Only one count was recorded for the clone carrying this T cell receptor (beta chain). What it binds is not known. The naive CD8 subset, CD45RO-negative cells positively selected for CCR7, excluded terminally differentiated effector memory CD45RA+ cells. CDR3 length: 15 amino acids. V shed 2 bases and J 7 bases; nucleotides not matched to a gene: 7. Germline CDR1 is SGHTA and CDR2 is FQGTGA. This sample was taken from a study of shared clonotypes between healthy human individuals. Study results and limitations: Rarefaction showed that sequencing of sorted subsets was incomplete (despite large depth). All-four-donor shared clonotypes had higher generation probabilities than non-shared clonotypes did. Blood alone was sampled, and tissue repertoires likely differ.

Authors' methods: ImmunoSEQ output lacked quality scores and full-length reads, limiting matched filtering. Libraries were prepared by immunoSEQ multiplex PCR; TCRdb keeps only in-frame clonotypes and omits some of them. V, J and clone size were drawn from that table, and D and trimming were deduced from the DNA. The table includes about 600,000 clones, about 98% detected once. The receptor was isolated from a man under 40 in good health. The sequencing input was naive CD8+ T cells sorted from blood. The V and J genes are TRBV7-3 and TRBJ2-1; 8 nucleotides agree with TRBD1. This CDR3 reads CASSLGRGQDNEQFF. The CDR3 DNA reads TGTGCCAGCAGCTTAGGCAGGGGGCAGGATAATGAGCAGTTCTTC.